This T cell receptor (beta chain) was profiled in a study of circulating CD8 cells and anti-PD-1 response in melanoma. Findings of the study overall: Published repertoire comparisons used only baseline and M1 samples from a small cohort with few responders. At M1, fewer than 8% of TRB clonotypes appeared in multiple subsets.

Using about 15 ng of total RNA, TCR libraries were made with the QIAseq Immune Repertoire TCR panel. TCRdb analysed the reads with MiXCR anew, one entry per CDR3 protein. Altogether 570 or so distinct CDR3 sequences are present, approximately 10% being singletons, with the ten largest covering approximately 20%. Live CD3+CD8+TCRalphabeta+ cells were sorted into four subsets by PD-1 and/or TIGIT. The V segment lost 5 bases and the J segment 4 bases; nucleotides outside the gene matches: 10. The germline gives CDR1 MNHEY, CDR2 SMNVEV (reference sequence). The CDR3 sequence is 15 residues long. This clonotype is medium-sized within its sample. Its antigen is not identified.

The receptor was isolated from a human donor with melanoma. The chain is built from TRBV27 and TRBJ2-7, with TRBD1 matching 8 bases. The specimen comprised CD8+ T cells from PBMCs, sampled at baseline or after one month of anti-PD-1 therapy (not recorded which). CDR3 protein: CASSPLDRANYEQYF. CDR3 nucleotide sequence: TGTGCCAGCAGTCCCCTGGACAGGGCGAATTACGAGCAGTACTTC.